This T cell receptor beta chain was observed in a study of T cells in Graves' hyperthyroidism and ophthalmopathy. Whole-study context: The blood sample was taken at first diagnosis, before treatment began.

Trimming took off 0 bases at V and 0 bases at J, with 9 bases between the two ends. The CDR3 runs 16 residues. Germline V gives CDR1 SNHLY, CDR2 FYNNEI. Regions amplified from RNA transcripts were the TCR beta CDR3 regions. The HTBI set primed first-round TCR CDR3 RT-PCR. TCRdb redid the calling of the multiplex PCR reads with MiXCR, one entry per CDR3 protein. The profile shows hundreds of thousands of distinct CDR3 sequences, approximately 13% of them singletons. Findings of the study overall: Most thyroid-expanded clonotypes above 0.001 were also found in blood.

The sample holds many counts of this clonotype. Antigen unknown. A lack of ophthalmopathy progression within 18 months defined stable Graves' hyperthyroidism. Participants, patients aged 18 to 65, had newly diagnosed hyperthyroidism with a duration under 2 months. Input material: blood. The clonotype comes from a woman under 30 with Graves' hyperthyroidism. The chain links TRBV2 to TRBJ2-1; the D gene is possibly TRBD2 (5 bases). The CDR3 here is CASSEAQGSSYNEQFF. For the CDR3, the DNA is TGTGCCAGCAGTGAAGCGCAAGGGAGCTCCTACAATGAGCAGTTCTTC. The complete variable domain, with remaining parts taken from reference TRBV2 and TRBJ2-1, reads EPEVTQTPSHQVTQMGQEVILRCVPISNHLYFYWYRQILGQKVEFLVSFYNNEISEKSEIFDDQFSVERPDGSNFTLKIRSTKLEDSAMYFCASSEAQGSSYNEQFFGPGTRLTVL.